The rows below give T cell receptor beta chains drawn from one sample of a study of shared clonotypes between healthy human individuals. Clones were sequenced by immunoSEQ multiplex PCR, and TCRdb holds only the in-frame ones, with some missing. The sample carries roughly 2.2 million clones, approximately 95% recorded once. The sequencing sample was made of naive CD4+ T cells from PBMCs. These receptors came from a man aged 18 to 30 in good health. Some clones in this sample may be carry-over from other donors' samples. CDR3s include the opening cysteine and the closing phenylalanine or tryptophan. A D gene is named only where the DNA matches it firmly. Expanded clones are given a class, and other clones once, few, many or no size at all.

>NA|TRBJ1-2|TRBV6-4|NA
CASSGGGYGYTF
TGTGCCAGCAGTGGCGGTGGCTATGGCTACACCTTC
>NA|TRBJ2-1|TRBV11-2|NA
CASSSGPYNEQFF
TGTGCCAGCAGCTCGGGACCATACAATGAGCAGTTCTTC
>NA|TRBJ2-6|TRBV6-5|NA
CASSRTGSGANVLTF
TGTGCCAGCAGTAGAACAGGATCTGGGGCCAACGTCCTGACTTTC
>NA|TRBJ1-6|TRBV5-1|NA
CASSLEVGEDYNSPLHF
TGCGCCAGCAGCTTGGAAGTAGGGGAGGATTATAATTCACCCCTCCACTTT
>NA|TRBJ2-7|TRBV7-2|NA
CASSLATGTGFREQYF
TGTGCCAGCAGCTTAGCGACAGGGACTGGTTTCCGTGAGCAGTACTTC
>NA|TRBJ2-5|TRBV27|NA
CASSPAGTSRGTQYF
TGTGCCAGCAGTCCAGCCGGGACATCTAGGGGGACCCAGTACTTC
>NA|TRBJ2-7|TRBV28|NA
CASTGDWRYEQYF
TGTGCCAGCACTGGGGACTGGCGCTACGAGCAGTACTTC
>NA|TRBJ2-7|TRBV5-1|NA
CASGSGRGAYEQYF
TGCGCCAGCGGGTCCGGGCGGGGAGCTTACGAGCAGTACTTC
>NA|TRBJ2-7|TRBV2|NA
CASSTDLSEQYF
TGTGCCAGCAGTACCGACCTCTCCGAGCAGTACTTC
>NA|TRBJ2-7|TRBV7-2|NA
CASSSGHSHEQYF
TGTGCCAGCAGCTCAGGACACTCTCACGAGCAGTACTTC
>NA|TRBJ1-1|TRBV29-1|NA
CSVGIGPGNTEAFF
TGCAGCGTTGGGATCGGCCCGGGGAACACTGAAGCTTTCTTT
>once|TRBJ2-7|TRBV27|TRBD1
CASSRDRGFEQYF
TGTGCCAGCTCCCGGGACAGGGGGTTTGAGCAGTACTTC
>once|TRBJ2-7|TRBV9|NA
CASSRSGMSDYEQYF
TGTGCCAGCAGCCGATCGGGGATGAGTGACTACGAGCAGTACTTC
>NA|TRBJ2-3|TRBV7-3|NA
CASSTGQYRMTDTQYF
TGTGCCAGCAGCACGGGGCAGTACAGGATGACAGATACGCAGTATTTT
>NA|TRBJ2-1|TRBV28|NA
CASSSTGKGAYNEQFF
TGTGCCAGCAGTTCAACAGGGAAGGGGGCCTACAATGAGCAGTTCTTC
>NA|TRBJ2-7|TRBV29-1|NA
CSVVIGSFYEQYF
TGCAGCGTTGTAATCGGGAGCTTCTACGAGCAGTACTTC
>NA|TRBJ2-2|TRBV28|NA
CASSLGGSLGELFF
TGTGCCAGCAGTTTAGGGGGGAGTCTCGGGGAGCTGTTTTTT
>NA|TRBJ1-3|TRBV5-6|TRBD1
CASSLDRGGNTIYF
TGTGCCAGCAGCTTGGACAGGGGCGGAAACACCATATATTTT
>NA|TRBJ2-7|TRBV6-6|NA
CASSYAASYEQYF
TGTGCCAGCAGTTACGCGGCCTCCTACGAGCAGTACTTC
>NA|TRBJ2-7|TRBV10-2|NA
CASSDLGRPEQYF
TGCGCCAGCAGTGATCTTGGGCGTCCCGAGCAGTACTTC
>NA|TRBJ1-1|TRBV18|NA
CASSPRGSGFGTEAFF
TGTGCCAGCTCACCAAGGGGCAGTGGCTTTGGCACTGAAGCTTTCTTT
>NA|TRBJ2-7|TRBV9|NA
CASPTDGYEQYF
TGTGCCAGCCCAACCGACGGCTACGAGCAGTACTTC
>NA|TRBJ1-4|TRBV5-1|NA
CASSLLGTDEKLFF
TGCGCCAGCAGCTTGCTCGGGACTGACGAAAAACTGTTTTTT
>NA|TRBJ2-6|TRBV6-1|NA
CASTPRDSGANVLTF
TGTGCCAGCACTCCTAGGGACTCTGGGGCCAACGTCCTGACTTTC
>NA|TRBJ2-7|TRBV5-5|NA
CASSSPARSYEQYF
TGTGCCAGCAGCTCTCCCGCCAGATCCTACGAGCAGTACTTC
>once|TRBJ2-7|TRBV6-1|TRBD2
CASSPGTSQQYF
TGTGCCAGCAGCCCAGGGACTAGTCAGCAGTACTTC
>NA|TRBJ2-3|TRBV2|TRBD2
CATEGLVSSTDTQYF
TGTGCCACGGAGGGACTAGTATCTAGCACAGATACGCAGTATTTT
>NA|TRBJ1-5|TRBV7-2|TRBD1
CASSLLGTANYQPQHF
TGTGCCAGCAGCTTATTAGGGACAGCGAACTATCAGCCCCAGCATTTT
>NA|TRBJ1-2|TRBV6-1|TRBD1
CASSEGQGRNGYTF
TGTGCCAGCAGTGAAGGACAGGGGAGGAATGGCTACACCTTC
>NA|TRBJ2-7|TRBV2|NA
CASSGQNPYEQYF
TGTGCCAGCAGTGGGCAGAACCCCTACGAGCAGTACTTC
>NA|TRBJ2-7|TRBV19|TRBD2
CASSLGSGRAAYEQYF
TGTGCCAGTAGTCTTGGGAGCGGGAGGGCAGCCTACGAGCAGTACTTC
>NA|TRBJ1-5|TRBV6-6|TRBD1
CASSTRAGGTNQPQHF
TGTGCCAGCAGTACTAGGGCAGGGGGGACCAATCAGCCCCAGCATTTT
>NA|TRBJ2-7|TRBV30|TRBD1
CAWGSGTGPYEQYF
TGTGCCTGGGGTTCCGGGACAGGGCCCTACGAGCAGTACTTC
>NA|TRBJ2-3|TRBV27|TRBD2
CASHEGLSSGRWGTDTQYF
TGTGCCAGCCACGAAGGGTTGTCTAGCGGGAGGTGGGGCACAGATACGCAGTATTTT
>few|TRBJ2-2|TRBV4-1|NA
CASSTPLGGELFF
TGCGCCAGCAGCACTCCACTTGGGGGGGAGCTGTTTTTT
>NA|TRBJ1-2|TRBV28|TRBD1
CASSLWGQGANYGYTF
TGTGCCAGCAGTTTATGGGGACAGGGGGCAAACTATGGCTACACCTTC
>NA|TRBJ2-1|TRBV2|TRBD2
CASDTGTSGRNEQFF
TGTGCCAGTGACACCGGGACTAGCGGGAGGAATGAGCAGTTCTTC
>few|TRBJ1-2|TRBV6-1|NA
CASSDSYGYTF
TGTGCCAGCAGTGACAGCTATGGCTACACCTTC
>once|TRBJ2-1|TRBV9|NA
CASSGGIGAQYNEQFF
TGTGCCAGCAGCGGAGGAATAGGGGCCCAATACAATGAGCAGTTCTTC
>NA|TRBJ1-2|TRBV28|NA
CASSLAAATNYGYTF
TGTGCCAGCAGTTTAGCGGCAGCCACTAACTATGGCTACACCTTC